This TCR beta chain derives from a study of T cell repertoires in cytomegalovirus infection (dated by TCRdb to between 2017 and 2020). Regarding the complete study: Donor HLA type was relevant to the analysis, as public TCR beta signatures indicated carriage of CMV infection together with the matching HLA type.

Beyond this particular receptor, the publication reports: The ex vivo response was dominated by HLA-C-restricted CMV-specific TCR beta clonotypes, which also provided the single most frequent clonotype in two of eight donors. In both this cohort and an independent cohort of 350 to 400 donors, the cumulative frequency of public TCR beta family members distinguished carriers of CMV infection plus the relevant HLA type.

The reads were generated on an Illumina HiSeq 1500. TCRdb reprocessing: public reads trimmed at Q25 with fastp, clones called with MiXCR, in-frame beta chains kept. CDR3 protein sequences are deduplicated, and each keeps its most common genes and DNA. For this sample there are fewer than 250,000 distinct CDR3 sequences; roughly 23% appear just once. The top ten clonotypes cover 18% of the sample. This clonotype was detected ten times or more. It lacks a known antigen. No qualities accompany the bases; no much larger clone lies one base away. V gives up 3 bases and J gives up 4 bases, and the segment between their germline ends measures 12 bases. The cysteine opens and the phenylalanine closes a CDR3 of 14 amino acids. CDR3 DNA is the only sequence kept; it has 42 bases, read in frame from the first base.

The receptor was derived from a human donor in good health (CMV status not recorded). Some clones in this sample may be carry-over from other donors' samples. The rearranged chain carries TRBV12-3 or TRBV12-4 and TRBJ2-5; the D gene assignment is ambiguous. The sequenced sample consisted of CD8+ T cells from PBMCs. The bases are TGTGCCAGCAGTTTTGTCCTCCGAGGAGAGACCCAGTACTTC. Its translation reads: CASSFVLRGETQYF.